The 20 T cell receptor beta chains given below trace back to one sample, sequenced in a study of blood T cell repertoires in COVID-19. Libraries were prepared by immunoSEQ multiplex PCR; TCRdb keeps only in-frame clonotypes and omits some of them. In the table there are 250,000 to 350,000 clones, 75% to 90% of which are singletons. The specimen sequenced was PBMCs or T cells enriched from blood (not recorded which). The receptors stem from a woman aged 18-29 years who had recovered from COVID-19.

The chain employs TRBV28 and TRBJ2-5, with a weak D call TRBD1 (5 bases). Trimming removed 3 bases at V and 4 bases at J, with 12 bases between. CDR3 length: 14 residues. Germline assignment: CDR1 MDHEN and CDR2 SYDVKM. The CDR3 region is CASSFLGAIETQYF. In DNA form, the CDR3 reads TGTGCCAGCAGTTTTTTAGGGGCAATAGAGACCCAGTACTTC.

This sequence joins TRBV10-3 and TRBJ1-1; D is unresolved. CDR1 is ENHRY, CDR2 SYGVKD, per germline. CDR3 length equals 14 residues. Trimming pared 3 bases from V and 0 bases from J, leaving 8 bases between. DNA of the CDR3: TGTGCCATCAGTGATGGCGGTATGAACACTGAAGCTTTCTTT. This encodes CAISDGGMNTEAFF.

The V and J genes are TRBV5-1 and TRBJ1-4; D remains ambiguous. The CDR3 has 16 residues. CDR1 and CDR2 from the germline V gene are SGHRS and YFSETQ. V lost 0 bases to trimming and J lost 0 bases, with 9 bases between them. CDR3 in DNA: TGCGCCAGCAGCTTGGGGGCAACTTCAACTAATGAAAAACTGTTTTTT. This gives the protein CASSLGATSTNEKLFF.

The chain is built from TRBV5-5 and TRBJ1-1; D gene unclear. CDR1 and CDR2 (germline): SGHKS, YYEKEE (reference sequence). The germline V and J ends were trimmed by 4 bases and 0 bases, with 7 bases remaining between them. The CDR3 runs 13 residues. In DNA form, the CDR3 reads TGTGCCAGCAGCATCGGGTTGAACACTGAAGCTTTCTTT. Protein product: CASSIGLNTEAFF.

This chain connects TRBV9 to TRBJ2-1, with D possibly matching TRBD2 (5 bases). Germline assignment: CDR1 SGDLS and CDR2 YYNGEE. CDR3 size: 14 residues. V was shortened by 3 bases and J by 8 bases, with 15 bases between the two germline ends. DNA of the CDR3: TGTGCCAGCAGCGCAGAACGGGTGAGGGATGAGCAGTTCTTC. Translation: CASSAERVRDEQFF.

The chain has TRBV18 and TRBJ1-3; 7 positions agree with TRBD1. V gave up 3 bases and J gave up 0 bases; unmatched junction bases: 5. The germline V gene has CDR1 KGHSH and CDR2 LQKENI. The CDR3 spans 16 residues. This CDR3 reads CASSPRGQPSGNTIYF. The CDR3 nucleotides read TGTGCCAGCTCACCCCGGGGACAGCCCTCTGGAAACACCATATATTTT.

The gene calls are TRBV29-1 and TRBJ2-7; a possible D gene is TRBD2 (6 bases). Trimming removed 7 bases from V and 5 bases from J, with 24 bases in between. Germline CDR1 is SQVTM and CDR2 is ANQGSEA. The CDR3 consists of 15 residues. The CDR3 here is CSAQKPRLVFHEQYF. As DNA, the CDR3 is TGCAGCGCCCAGAAGCCTAGACTAGTCTTCCACGAGCAGTACTTC.

Here the CDR3 reads CASAGQGAWETQYF. In nucleotides, the CDR3 is TGTGCCAGCGCCGGACAGGGGGCATGGGAGACCCAGTACTTC. The chain employs TRBV19 and TRBJ2-5, with 11 positions matching TRBD1. Trimming cost V 9 bases and J 5 bases; bases outside gene matches: 8. CDR1 and CDR2 from the germline V gene are LNHDA and SQIVND (reference sequence). This CDR3 is 14 amino acids long.

The chain joins TRBV2 to TRBJ1-5; 7 bases are a match to TRBD1. Trimming cost V 3 bases and J 4 bases; bases outside gene matches: 6. The CDR3 runs 15 residues. The germline V gene has CDR1 SNHLY and CDR2 FYNNEI. DNA for the CDR3: TGTGCCAGCAGTGATTCCAGGGGGTTTAATCAGCCCCAGCATTTT. Its translation is CASSDSRGFNQPQHF.

The gene calls are TRBV13 and TRBJ2-5; 8 bases agree with TRBD1. V shed 1 base and J 5 bases; nucleotides not matched to a gene: 6. The CDR3 extends over 15 amino acids. Looked up from germline, CDR1 is PRHDT and CDR2 is FYEKMQ (reference sequence). DNA of the CDR3: TGTGCCAGCAGCTTAGCCCCGGCAGGGGGCGAGACCCAGTACTTC. As protein: CASSLAPAGGETQYF. The variable domain in full, completed from reference TRBV13 and TRBJ2-5, reads AAGVIQSPRHLIKEKRETATLKCYPIPRHDTVYWYQQGPGQDPQFLISFYEKMQSDKGSIPDRFSAQQFSDYHSELNMSSLELGDSALYFCASSLAPAGGETQYFGPGTRLLVL.

The chain employs TRBV5-5 and TRBJ2-2; TRBD1 agrees at 7 bases. The germline V gene encodes CDR1 SGHKS and CDR2 YYEKEE (reference sequence). J was trimmed by 3 bases and V by 2 bases; bases with no gene match: 7. The CDR3 is made up of 16 amino acids. In nucleotides, the CDR3 is TGTGCCAGCAGCTTTTTAAAGGGGGCGGACACCGGGGAGCTGTTTTTT. Translation gives CASSFLKGADTGELFF.

Written as DNA, the CDR3 is TGTGCCAGCAGCTTATTTTCGGACAGGGGGACTGAAGCTTTCTTT. Translated: CASSLFSDRGTEAFF. The chain employs TRBV13 and TRBJ1-1; the match to TRBD1 covers 10 bases. The CDR3 spans 15 residues. The V gene's germline CDR1 is PRHDT and CDR2 FYEKMQ (reference sequence). With V trimmed by 2 bases and J by 5 bases, 5 bases remained unmatched.

CDR3 in amino acids: CASSQVGPQETQYF. The CDR3 bases are TGTGCCAGCAGCCAAGTTGGGCCACAAGAGACCCAGTACTTC. This chain links TRBV3-1 (or the pseudogene TRBV3-2) with TRBJ2-5; D remains unclear. CDR1 and CDR2 from the germline V gene are LGHDT and YNNKEL (reference sequence). Trimming removed 1 base at V and 2 bases at J, with 8 bases between. The CDR3 covers 14 residues.

The genes are TRBV3-1 (or the pseudogene TRBV3-2) and TRBJ1-2; D perhaps matches TRBD1 (6 bases). From germline, CDR1 is LGHDT and CDR2 YNNKEL (reference sequence). Deletions cut 2 bases from V and 7 bases from J, with 14 bases between. This CDR3 comprises 14 residues. The CDR3: CASSQRSLQGGYTF. CDR3 nucleotides: TGTGCCAGCAGCCAACGATCGTTACAGGGTGGCTACACCTTC.

This chain connects TRBV11-2 to TRBJ2-1; D remains unclear. Trimming took 1 base from V and 6 from J, leaving 7 bases between them. CDR3 length: 13 amino acids. CDR1 and CDR2 (germline): SGHAT, FQNNGV. The chain's CDR3 is CASSLAISNEQFF. The CDR3 DNA is TGTGCCAGCAGCTTAGCGATCAGCAATGAGCAGTTCTTC.

The gene calls are TRBV4-2 and TRBJ2-3; D not resolved. Trimming took off 6 bases at V and 4 bases at J, with 14 bases between the two ends. Germline assignment: CDR1 LGHNA and CDR2 YNFKEQ. The CDR3 loop spans 14 amino acids. For the CDR3, the DNA is TGTGCCAGCAGTCTCGACCTGGGCCCAGATACGCAGTATTTT. Its translation: CASSLDLGPDTQYF.

This clone was observed a single time. The rearrangement uses TRBV11-2 and TRBJ1-2; D remains ambiguous. The germline gives CDR1 SGHAT, CDR2 FQNNGV. V was pared by 5 bases and J by 2 bases, with 18 bases between. The CDR3 is made up of 16 amino acids. The CDR3 coding sequence is TGTGCCAGCAGCCCCGCCAGTGCTCGTTTAAACTATGGCTACACCTTC. Translated: CASSPASARLNYGYTF.

The rearrangement links TRBV5-8 to TRBJ2-1, with 10 bases identical to TRBD1. The V and J ends lost 5 bases and 8 bases, in that order; junction bases with no gene match: 10. Germline CDR1 SGHTS, CDR2 YDEGEE. This CDR3 spans 15 amino acids. The CDR3 bases are TGTGCCAGCAGACCCCGGACAGGGGGGGGAGATGAGCAGTTCTTC. This gives the protein CASRPRTGGGDEQFF. The full variable domain, rest sourced from reference TRBV5-8 and TRBJ2-1, is EAGVTQSPTHLIKTRGQQATLRCSPISGHTSVYWYQQALGLGLQFLLWYDEGEERNRGNFPPRFSGRQFPNYSSELNVNALELEDSALYLCASRPRTGGGDEQFFGPGTRLTVL.

The chain recombines TRBV6-5 with TRBJ2-5; TRBD1 matches at 9 bases. The CDR3 totals 14 residues. The junction had 7 bases not matched to a gene; V was cut back by 6 bases and J by 5 bases. Germline V gene data show CDR1 as MNHEY and CDR2 as SVGAGI. The CDR3 sequence: CASRRDRDLETQYF. The DNA for the CDR3 is TGTGCCAGCAGAAGGGACAGGGACTTGGAGACCCAGTACTTC.

The CDR3 region has the DNA TGTGCCAGCTCACCACCCCGGGGGGCCCAAGAGACCCAGTACTTC. This gives the protein CASSPPRGAQETQYF. V is TRBV18 and J is TRBJ2-5; D is possibly TRBD2 (7 bases). The CDR3 extends over 15 amino acids. Germline CDR1 is KGHSH and CDR2 is LQKENI. V was cut by 0 bases and J by 1 base, with 9 bases left in between.